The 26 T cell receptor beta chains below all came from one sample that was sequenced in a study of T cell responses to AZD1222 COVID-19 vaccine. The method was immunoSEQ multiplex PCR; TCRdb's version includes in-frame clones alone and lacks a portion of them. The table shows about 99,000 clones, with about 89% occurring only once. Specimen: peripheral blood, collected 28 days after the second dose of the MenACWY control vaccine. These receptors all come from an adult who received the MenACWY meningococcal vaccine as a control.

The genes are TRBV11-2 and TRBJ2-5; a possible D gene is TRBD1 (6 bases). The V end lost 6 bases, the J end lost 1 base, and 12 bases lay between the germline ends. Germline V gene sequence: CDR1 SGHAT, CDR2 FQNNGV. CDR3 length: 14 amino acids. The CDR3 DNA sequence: TGTGCCAGCAGGGGGGCGGGTTTCCAAGAGACCCAGTACTTC. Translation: CASRGAGFQETQYF.

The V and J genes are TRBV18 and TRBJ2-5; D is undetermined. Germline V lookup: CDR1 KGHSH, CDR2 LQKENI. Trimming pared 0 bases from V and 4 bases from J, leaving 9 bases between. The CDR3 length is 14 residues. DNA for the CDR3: TGTGCCAGCTCACCACCGCTACTCGGAGAGACCCAGTACTTC. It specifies CASSPPLLGETQYF. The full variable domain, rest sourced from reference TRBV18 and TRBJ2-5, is NAGVMQNPRHLVRRRGQEARLRCSPMKGHSHVYWYRQLPEEGLKFMVYLQKENIIDESGMPKERFSAEFPKEGPSILRIQQVVRGDSAAYFCASSPPLLGETQYFGPGTRLLVL.

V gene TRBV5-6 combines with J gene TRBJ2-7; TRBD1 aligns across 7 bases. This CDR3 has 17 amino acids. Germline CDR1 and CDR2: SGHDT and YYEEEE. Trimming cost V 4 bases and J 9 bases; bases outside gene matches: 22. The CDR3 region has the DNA TGTGCCAGCAGCCGACAACAACACGAGGGGGCCTCCAGCCGGCAGTACTTC. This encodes CASSRQQHEGASSRQYF.

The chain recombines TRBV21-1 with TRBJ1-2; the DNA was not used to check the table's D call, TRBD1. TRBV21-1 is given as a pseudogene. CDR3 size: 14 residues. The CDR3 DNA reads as TGTGCCAGCAGCTTTATGGCAGGTTTCTATGGCTACACCTTC. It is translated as CASSFMAGFYGYTF.

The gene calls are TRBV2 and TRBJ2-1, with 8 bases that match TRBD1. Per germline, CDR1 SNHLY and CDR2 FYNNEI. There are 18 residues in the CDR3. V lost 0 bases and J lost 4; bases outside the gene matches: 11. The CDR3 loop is CASSEARGPQGGYNEQFF. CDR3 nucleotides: TGTGCCAGCAGTGAAGCAAGAGGGCCACAGGGGGGATACAATGAGCAGTTCTTC.

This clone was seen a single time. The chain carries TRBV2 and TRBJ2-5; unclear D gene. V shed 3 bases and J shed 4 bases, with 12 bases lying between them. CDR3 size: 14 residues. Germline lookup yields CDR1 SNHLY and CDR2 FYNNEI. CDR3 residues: CASSDSPLGETQYF. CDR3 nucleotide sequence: TGTGCCAGCAGTGACAGTCCTCTGGGAGAGACCCAGTACTTC.

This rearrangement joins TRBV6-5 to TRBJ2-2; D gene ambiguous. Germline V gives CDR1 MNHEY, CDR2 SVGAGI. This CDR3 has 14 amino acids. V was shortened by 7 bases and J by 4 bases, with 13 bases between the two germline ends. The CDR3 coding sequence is TGTGCCAGCAACGCCCGGGTTGGCACCGGGGAGCTGTTTTTT. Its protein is CASNARVGTGELFF.

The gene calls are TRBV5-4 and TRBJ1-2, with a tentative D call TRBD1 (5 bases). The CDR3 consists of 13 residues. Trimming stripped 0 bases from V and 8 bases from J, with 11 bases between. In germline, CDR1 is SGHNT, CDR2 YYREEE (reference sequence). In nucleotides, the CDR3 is TGTGCCAGCAGCTTGGACAGGTTAGGAGGCTACACCTTC. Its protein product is CASSLDRLGGYTF.

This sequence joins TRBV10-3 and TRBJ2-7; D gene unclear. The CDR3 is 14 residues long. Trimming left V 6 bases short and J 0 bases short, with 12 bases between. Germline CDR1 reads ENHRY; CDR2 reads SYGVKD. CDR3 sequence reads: CAIRTTLDSYEQYF. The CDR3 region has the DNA TGTGCCATCAGGACGACGCTGGACTCCTACGAGCAGTACTTC.

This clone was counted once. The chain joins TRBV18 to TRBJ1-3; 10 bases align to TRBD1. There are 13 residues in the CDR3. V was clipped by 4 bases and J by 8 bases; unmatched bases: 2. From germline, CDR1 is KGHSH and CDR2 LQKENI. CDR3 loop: CASSQGQGDTIYF. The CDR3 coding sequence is TGTGCCAGCTCACAAGGACAGGGGGACACCATATATTTT. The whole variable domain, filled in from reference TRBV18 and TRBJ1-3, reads NAGVMQNPRHLVRRRGQEARLRCSPMKGHSHVYWYRQLPEEGLKFMVYLQKENIIDESGMPKERFSAEFPKEGPSILRIQQVVRGDSAAYFCASSQGQGDTIYFGEGSWLTVV.

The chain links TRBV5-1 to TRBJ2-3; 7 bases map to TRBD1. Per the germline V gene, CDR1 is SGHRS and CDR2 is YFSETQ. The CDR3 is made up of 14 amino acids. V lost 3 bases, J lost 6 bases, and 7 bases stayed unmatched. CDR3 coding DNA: TGCGCCAGCAGCTCCAGACAGGGTTCGGATACGCAGTATTTT. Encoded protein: CASSSRQGSDTQYF.

The CDR3 DNA follows: TGTGCCAGCAGCCCATTTCAGGCCGAGCCCCCAGATACGCAGTATTTT. Translating it yields CASSPFQAEPPDTQYF. The chain carries TRBV3-1 (or the pseudogene TRBV3-2) and TRBJ2-3; D gene uncertain. Trimming pared 4 bases from V and 4 bases from J, leaving 18 bases between. This CDR3 contains 16 residues. Germline lookup yields CDR1 LGHDT and CDR2 YNNKEL (reference sequence).

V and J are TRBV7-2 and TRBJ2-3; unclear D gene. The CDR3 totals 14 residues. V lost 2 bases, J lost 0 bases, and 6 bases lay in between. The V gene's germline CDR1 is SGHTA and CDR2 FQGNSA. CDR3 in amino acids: CASSLSDSTDTQYF. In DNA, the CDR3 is TGTGCCAGCAGCTTATCGGATAGCACAGATACGCAGTATTTT. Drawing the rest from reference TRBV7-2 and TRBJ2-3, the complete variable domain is GAGVSQSPSNKVTEKGKDVELRCDPISGHTALYWYRQSLGQGLEFLIYFQGNSAPDKSGLPSDRFSAERTGGSVSTLTIQRTQQEDSAVYLCASSLSDSTDTQYFGPGTRLTVL.

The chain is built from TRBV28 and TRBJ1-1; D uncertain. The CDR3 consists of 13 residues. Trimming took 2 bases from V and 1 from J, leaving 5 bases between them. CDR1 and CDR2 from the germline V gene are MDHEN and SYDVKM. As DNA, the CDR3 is TGTGCCAGCAGTTTAATCACGAACACTGAAGCTTTCTTT. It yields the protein CASSLITNTEAFF.

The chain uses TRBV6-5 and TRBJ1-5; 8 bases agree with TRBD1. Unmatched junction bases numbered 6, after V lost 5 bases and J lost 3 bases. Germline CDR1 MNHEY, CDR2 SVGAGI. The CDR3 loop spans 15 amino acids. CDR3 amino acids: CASSTHRGDNQPQHF. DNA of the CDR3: TGTGCCAGCAGTACGCACAGGGGGGACAATCAGCCCCAGCATTTT.

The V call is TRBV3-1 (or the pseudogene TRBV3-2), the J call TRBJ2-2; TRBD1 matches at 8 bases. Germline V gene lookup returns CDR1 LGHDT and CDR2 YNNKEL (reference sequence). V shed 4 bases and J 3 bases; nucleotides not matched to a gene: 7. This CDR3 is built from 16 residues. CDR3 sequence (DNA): TGTGCCAGCAGCCGGTGGCAGGGGGCGGACACCGGGGAGCTGTTTTTT. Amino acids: CASSRWQGADTGELFF.

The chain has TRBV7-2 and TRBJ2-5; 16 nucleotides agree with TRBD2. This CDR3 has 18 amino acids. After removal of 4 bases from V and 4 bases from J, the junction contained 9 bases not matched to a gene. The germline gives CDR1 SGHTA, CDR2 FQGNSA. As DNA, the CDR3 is TGTGCCAGCAGCTCGGCCGGGACTAGCGGGGGGGCCCCAGAGACCCAGTACTTC. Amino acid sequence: CASSSAGTSGGAPETQYF.

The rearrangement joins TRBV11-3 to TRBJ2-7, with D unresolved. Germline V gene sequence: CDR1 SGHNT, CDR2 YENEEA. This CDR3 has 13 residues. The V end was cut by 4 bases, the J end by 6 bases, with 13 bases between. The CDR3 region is CASSSGRYTEQYF. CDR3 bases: TGTGCCAGCAGCTCTGGCAGATACACCGAGCAGTACTTC.

The CDR3 protein is CASSPRFGGQMNTEAFF. The CDR3 nucleotides read TGCGCCAGCAGCCCGCGATTCGGGGGGCAGATGAACACTGAAGCTTTCTTT. The chain links TRBV5-1 to TRBJ1-1; a possible D gene is TRBD1 (6 bases). The germline V gene encodes CDR1 SGHRS and CDR2 YFSETQ. This CDR3 is built from 17 residues. V was pared by 4 bases and J by 0 bases, with 19 bases between.

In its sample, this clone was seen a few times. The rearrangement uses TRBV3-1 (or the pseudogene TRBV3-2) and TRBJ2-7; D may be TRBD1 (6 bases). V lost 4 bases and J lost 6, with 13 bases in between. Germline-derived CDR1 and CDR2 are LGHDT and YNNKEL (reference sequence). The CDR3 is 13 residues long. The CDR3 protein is CASSLQQGFEQYF. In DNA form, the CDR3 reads TGTGCCAGCAGCCTTCAACAGGGTTTCGAGCAGTACTTC.

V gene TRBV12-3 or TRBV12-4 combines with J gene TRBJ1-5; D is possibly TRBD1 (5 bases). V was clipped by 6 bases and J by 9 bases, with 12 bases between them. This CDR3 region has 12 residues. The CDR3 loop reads CASSGDDRPQHF. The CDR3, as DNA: TGTGCCAGCAGCGGGGACGACCGGCCCCAGCATTTT.

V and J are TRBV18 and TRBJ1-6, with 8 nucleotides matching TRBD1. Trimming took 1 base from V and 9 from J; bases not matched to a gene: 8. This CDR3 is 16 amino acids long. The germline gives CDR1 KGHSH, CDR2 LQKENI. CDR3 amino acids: CASSPLGRGRSSPLHF. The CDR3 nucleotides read TGTGCCAGCTCACCACTGGGCAGGGGGCGAAGTTCACCCCTCCACTTT.

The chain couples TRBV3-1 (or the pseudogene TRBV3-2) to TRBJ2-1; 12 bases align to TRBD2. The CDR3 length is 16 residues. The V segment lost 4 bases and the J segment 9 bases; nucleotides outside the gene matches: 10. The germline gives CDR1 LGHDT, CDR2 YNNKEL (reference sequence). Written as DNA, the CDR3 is TGTGCCAGCAGCCGGCTAGCGGGGGGGTCTGGTGGTGAGCAGTTCTTC. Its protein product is CASSRLAGGSGGEQFF.

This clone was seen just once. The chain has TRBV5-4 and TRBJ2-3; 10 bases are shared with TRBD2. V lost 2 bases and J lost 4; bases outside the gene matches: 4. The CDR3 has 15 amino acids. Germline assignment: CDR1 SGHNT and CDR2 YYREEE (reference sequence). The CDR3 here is CASSLSGGAADTQYF. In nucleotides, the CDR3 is TGTGCCAGCAGCTTAAGCGGGGGGGCCGCAGATACGCAGTATTTT.

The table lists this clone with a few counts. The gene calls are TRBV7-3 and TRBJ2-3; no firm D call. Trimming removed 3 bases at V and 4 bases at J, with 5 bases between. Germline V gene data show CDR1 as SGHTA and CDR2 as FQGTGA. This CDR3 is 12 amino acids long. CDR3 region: CASSFAADTQYF. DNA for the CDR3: TGTGCCAGCAGCTTCGCGGCAGATACGCAGTATTTT.

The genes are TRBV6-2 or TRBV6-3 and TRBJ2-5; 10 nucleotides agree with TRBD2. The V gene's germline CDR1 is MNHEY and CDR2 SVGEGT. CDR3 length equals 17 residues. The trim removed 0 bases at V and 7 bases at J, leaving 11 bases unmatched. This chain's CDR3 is CASSYSASGGSLGTQYF. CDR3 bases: TGTGCCAGCAGTTACTCGGCTAGCGGGGGATCCTTAGGGACCCAGTACTTC.